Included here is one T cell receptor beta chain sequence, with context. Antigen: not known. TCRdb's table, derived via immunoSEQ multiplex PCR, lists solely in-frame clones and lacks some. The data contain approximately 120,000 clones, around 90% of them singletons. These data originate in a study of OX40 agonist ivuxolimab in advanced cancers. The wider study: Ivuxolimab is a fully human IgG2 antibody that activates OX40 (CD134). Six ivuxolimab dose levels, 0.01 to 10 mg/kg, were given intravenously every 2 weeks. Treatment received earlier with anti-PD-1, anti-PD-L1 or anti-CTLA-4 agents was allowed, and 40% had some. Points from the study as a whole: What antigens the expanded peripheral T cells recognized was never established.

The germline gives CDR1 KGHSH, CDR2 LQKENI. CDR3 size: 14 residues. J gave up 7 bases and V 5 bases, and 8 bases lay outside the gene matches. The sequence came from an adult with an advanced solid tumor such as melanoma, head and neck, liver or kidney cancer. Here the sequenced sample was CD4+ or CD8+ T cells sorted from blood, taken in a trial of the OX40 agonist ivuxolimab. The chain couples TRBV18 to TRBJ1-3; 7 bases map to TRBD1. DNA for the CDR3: TGTGCCAGCTCAGGGACAGAGGGAAGGAACACCATATATTTT. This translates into CASSGTEGRNTIYF.